This T cell receptor (beta chain) was sequenced for a study of read filtering for tumor transcriptome and immune sequencing. Study in general: R-ISS stage counts were under ten for I, roughly 16 for II, 6 or 7 for III. Transcriptome libraries were built from DNase-treated RNA. TCR-mapped reads were about 3.5 to 10.27 million with IR-seq versus roughly 80 to 1,300 with RNA-seq.

The germline V and J ends were trimmed by 7 bases and 0 bases, with 9 bases remaining between them. The CDR3 consists of 14 residues. Bone marrow was sampled from every patient at the time of active disease. Molecular barcoded adaptors covering alpha/delta and beta/gamma chains were used on 400 ng RNA. TCRdb reprocessed the reads with MiXCR, giving one entry per CDR3 protein. The sample includes approximately 59,000 distinct CDR3 sequences, roughly an eighth of them seen just once. This clonotype has ten or more counts. The TCR comes from a donor aged 40 or over with multiple myeloma. V is TRBV12-3 or TRBV12-4 and J is TRBJ2-2, with a weak D call TRBD2 (6 bases). Material for sequencing was a population of CD138-negative cells sorted from bone marrow. CDR3 coding DNA: TGTGCCAGCACCCGACTAGCGAACACCGGGGAGCTGTTTTTT. Its protein is CASTRLANTGELFF.